The 11 T cell receptor beta chains in this list originate from one sample, sequenced in a study of molecular identifiers for immune sequencing clone quantification (dated by TCRdb to 2016 to 2019). The library was produced with PCR. These reads were obtained on an Illumina HiSeq 4000. Using fastp trimming at Q25 and MiXCR clonotype assembly, TCRdb reanalyzed the public sequencing data and kept in-frame beta chains. Rows matching on CDR3 protein sequence are summarized as one entry with the most common DNA and genes. Here the sample has about 89,000 distinct CDR3 sequences; over 15% occur a single time. The ten biggest clones cover around 0.8% of the sample. Sequences were obtained from naive CD8+ T cells from blood, with Jurkat cell RNA spiked in. The sample's cell subset or site label, decoded: FACS-sorted CD8+CD4-CCR7+CD45RA+ naive T cells. These receptors originate from a human donor in good health. Some libraries in this study had Jurkat cell RNA spiked in.

The CDR3 loop is CASGRLGGDTQYF. In DNA, the CDR3 is TGTGCCAGTGGTAGACTAGGAGGAGATACGCAGTATTTT. The chain joins TRBV19 to TRBJ2-3; D is perhaps TRBD2 (6 bases). Per germline, CDR1 LNHDA and CDR2 SQIVND (reference sequence). Trimming took off 8 bases at V and 5 bases at J, with 14 bases between the two ends. This CDR3 has 13 amino acids.

This clonotype was found many times. The rearrangement joins TRBV9 to TRBJ2-2; no clear D. The V end lost 1 base, the J end lost 7 bases, and 8 bases lay between the germline ends. The germline gives CDR1 SGDLS, CDR2 YYNGEE. The CDR3 length is 13 residues. The CDR3 loop reads CASSVYRDGELFF. In DNA form, the CDR3 reads TGTGCCAGCAGCGTATACAGAGACGGGGAGCTGTTTTTT.

At least ten counts were recorded for this clonotype. The rearrangement joins TRBV2 to TRBJ2-7; D ambiguous. The V and J ends lost 2 bases and 4 bases respectively, with 9 bases between them. The germline V gene encodes CDR1 SNHLY and CDR2 FYNNEI. There are 13 residues in the CDR3. The CDR3 sequence is CASSELKLYEQYF. The CDR3 region has the DNA TGTGCCAGCAGTGAACTTAAATTGTACGAGCAGTACTTC.

This clonotype occurred many times. The rearrangement links TRBV2 to TRBJ2-3; no definite D call. V lost 5 bases to trimming and J lost 1 base, with 10 bases between them. The germline V gene has CDR1 SNHLY and CDR2 FYNNEI. CDR3 length: 14 amino acids. As DNA, the CDR3 is TGTGCCAGCAGTTCCGTCTATGGCACAGATACGCAGTATTTT. Protein sequence: CASSSVYGTDTQYF.

This clonotype was seen repeatedly, ten times or more. V is TRBV4-3 and J is TRBJ2-3; 10 nucleotides agree with TRBD2. From germline, CDR1 is LGHNA and CDR2 YSLEER. The CDR3 consists of 15 residues. V lost 3 bases and J lost 3; bases outside the gene matches: 3. The CDR3 DNA reads as TGCGCCAGCAGCCAGGGGACTAGCGCGACAGATACGCAGTATTTT. Protein sequence: CASSQGTSATDTQYF.

This clonotype was seen many times. The V gene is TRBV19, the J gene TRBJ2-7, with TRBD1 identical over 10 bases. V lost 3 bases to trimming and J lost 4 bases; unmatched junction nucleotides: 6. CDR1 is LNHDA, CDR2 SQIVND, per germline (reference sequence). The CDR3 is 15 residues long. The CDR3 protein is CASSISGQGFYEQYF. Written as DNA, the CDR3 is TGTGCCAGTAGTATCTCGGGACAGGGGTTTTACGAGCAGTACTTC.

This clonotype was observed many times. The chain is built from TRBV9 and TRBJ2-5; D is unresolved. The ends were cut back, 4 bases at V and 2 bases at J, with 12 bases in the middle. The germline V gene encodes CDR1 SGDLS and CDR2 YYNGEE. CDR3 length: 14 residues. This CDR3 reads CASSSPGRQETQYF. As DNA, the CDR3 is TGTGCCAGCAGCTCCCCCGGCAGGCAAGAGACCCAGTACTTC. Complete variable domain (other parts from reference TRBV9 and TRBJ2-5): DSGVTQTPKHLITATGQRVTLRCSPRSGDLSVYWYQQSLDQGLQFLIQYYNGEERAKGNILERFSAQQFPDLHSELNLSSLELGDSALYFCASSSPGRQETQYFGPGTRLLVL.

This clonotype was counted many times. CDR3 DNA: TGTGCCAGCAGTTCTAGGGGGTCGAACACTGAAGCTTTCTTT. Its protein product is CASSSRGSNTEAFF. The J gene is TRBJ1-1, the V gene TRBV27, with D perhaps matching TRBD1 (6 bases). This CDR3 region has 14 residues. V shed 4 bases and J shed 1 base, with 10 bases lying between them. The germline CDR1 and CDR2 sequences are MNHEY and SMNVEV (reference sequence).

This clonotype was seen at least ten times. This chain uses TRBV2 with TRBJ2-3, with D perhaps matching TRBD1 (5 bases). Germline assignment: CDR1 SNHLY and CDR2 FYNNEI. V gave up 8 bases and J gave up 5 bases, with 14 bases separating them. This CDR3 spans 13 amino acids. CDR3 sequence (DNA): TGTGCCAGCGAGACAGAAAGTGGAGATACGCAGTATTTT. It encodes CASETESGDTQYF.

There are many counts of this clonotype. This chain joins TRBV7-9 and TRBJ1-1, with D possibly being TRBD1 (5 bases). CDR3 length: 18 amino acids. CDR1 is SEHNR and CDR2 is FQNEAQ in the germline V gene (reference sequence). Deletions cut 5 bases from V and 0 bases from J, with 22 bases between. The CDR3 loop is CASSPTGPRPPMNTEAFF. The CDR3, as DNA: TGTGCCAGCAGCCCCACAGGTCCCCGTCCCCCCATGAACACTGAAGCTTTCTTT.

As concerns this clonotype: A much bigger clone sits one base away, suggesting this may be a read error. The chain links TRBV7-8 to TRBJ1-1, with D maybe TRBD1 (5 bases). Germline V gene lookup returns CDR1 SGHVS and CDR2 FQNEAQ. This CDR3 has 12 amino acids. Between the trimmed V and J ends, which lost 11 bases and 2 bases, there was a span of 12 bases. The CDR3 coding sequence is TGTGCCGCCAGGGATATAAACACTGAAGCTTTCTTT. It codes for CAARDINTEAFF.